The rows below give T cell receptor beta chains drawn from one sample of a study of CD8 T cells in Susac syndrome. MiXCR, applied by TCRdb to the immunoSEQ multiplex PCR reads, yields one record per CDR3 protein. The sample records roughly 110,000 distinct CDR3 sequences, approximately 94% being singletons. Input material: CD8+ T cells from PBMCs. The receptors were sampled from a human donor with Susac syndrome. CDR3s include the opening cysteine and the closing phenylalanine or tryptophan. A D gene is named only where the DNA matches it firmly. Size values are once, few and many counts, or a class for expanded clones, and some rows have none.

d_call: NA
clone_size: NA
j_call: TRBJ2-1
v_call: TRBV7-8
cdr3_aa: CASSLYGVAMSSYNEQFF
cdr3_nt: TGTGCCAGCAGCTTATATGGGGTAGCTATGAGCTCCTACAATGAGCAGTTCTTC

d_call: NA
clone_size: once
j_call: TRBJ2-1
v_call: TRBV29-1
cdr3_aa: CSVVNEYEQFF
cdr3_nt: TGCAGCGTTGTCAACGAATATGAGCAGTTCTTC

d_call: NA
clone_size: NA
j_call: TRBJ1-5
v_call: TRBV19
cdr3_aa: CASSIDPGRNQPQHF
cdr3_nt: TGTGCCAGTAGTATAGATCCCGGACGCAATCAGCCCCAGCATTTT

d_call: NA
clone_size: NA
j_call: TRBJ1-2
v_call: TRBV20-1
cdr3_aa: CSARSRTYGYTF
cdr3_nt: TGCAGTGCTAGAAGCAGGACCTATGGCTACACCTTC

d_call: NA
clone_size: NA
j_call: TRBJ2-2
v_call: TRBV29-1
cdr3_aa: CSVGGGITGELFF
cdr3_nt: TGCAGCGTTGGAGGGGGAATCACCGGGGAGCTGTTTTTT

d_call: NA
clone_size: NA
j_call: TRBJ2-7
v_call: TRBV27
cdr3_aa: CASSLGWGFSYEQYF
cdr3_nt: TGTGCCAGCAGTTTGGGGTGGGGGTTCTCCTACGAGCAGTACTTC

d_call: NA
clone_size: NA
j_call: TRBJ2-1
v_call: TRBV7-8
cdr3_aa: CTSSDTGSFLNNEQFF
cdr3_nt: TGTACCAGCAGCGATACAGGTTCCTTCCTAAACAATGAGCAGTTCTTC

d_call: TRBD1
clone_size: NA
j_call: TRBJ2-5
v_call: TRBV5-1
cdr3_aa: CASSLGDRGWDQETQYF
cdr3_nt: TGCGCCAGCAGCTTGGGAGACAGGGGATGGGACCAAGAGACCCAGTACTTC

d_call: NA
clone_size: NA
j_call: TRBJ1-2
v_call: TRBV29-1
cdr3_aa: CSAPGTSRGYTF
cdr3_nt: TGCAGCGCCCCCGGGACTTCGAGGGGCTACACCTTC

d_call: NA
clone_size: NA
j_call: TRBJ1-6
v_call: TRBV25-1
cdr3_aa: CASSEFGILNSPLHF
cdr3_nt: TGTGCCAGCAGTGAATTCGGCATCCTTAATTCACCCCTCCACTTT

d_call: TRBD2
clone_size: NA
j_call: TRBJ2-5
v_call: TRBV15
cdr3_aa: CATSTTSGEIQETQYF
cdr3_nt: TGTGCCACCAGCACCACTAGCGGGGAGATCCAAGAGACCCAGTACTTC

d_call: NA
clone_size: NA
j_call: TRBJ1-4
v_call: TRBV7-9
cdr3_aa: CASSLPGQNEKLFF
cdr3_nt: TGTGCCAGCAGCTTACCAGGTCAAAATGAAAAACTGTTTTTT

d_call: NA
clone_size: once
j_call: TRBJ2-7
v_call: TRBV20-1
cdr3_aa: CSARGPTDHYEQYF
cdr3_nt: TGCAGTGCTAGAGGTCCGACAGACCACTACGAGCAGTACTTC

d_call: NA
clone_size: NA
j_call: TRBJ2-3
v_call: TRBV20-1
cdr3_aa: CSARDLRHTDTQYF
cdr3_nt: TGCAGTGCTAGAGATCTCAGGCACACAGATACGCAGTATTTT

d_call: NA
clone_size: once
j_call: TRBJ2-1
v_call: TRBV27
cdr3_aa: CASSSPSFEQFF
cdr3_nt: TGTGCCAGCAGTTCCCCTTCGTTTGAGCAGTTCTTC

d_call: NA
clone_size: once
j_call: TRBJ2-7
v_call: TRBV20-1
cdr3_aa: CSARGLRAVTYEQYF
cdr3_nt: TGCAGTGCTAGAGGGCTGCGAGCGGTAACCTACGAGCAGTACTTC

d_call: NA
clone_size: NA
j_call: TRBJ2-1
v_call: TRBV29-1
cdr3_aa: CSVTNPGPSSYNEQFF
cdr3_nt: TGCAGCGTCACTAACCCGGGACCGAGCTCCTACAATGAGCAGTTCTTC

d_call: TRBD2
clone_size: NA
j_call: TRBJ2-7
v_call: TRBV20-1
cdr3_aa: CSAKVAGRPYEQYF
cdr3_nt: TGCAGTGCTAAAGTAGCGGGGAGACCCTACGAGCAGTACTTC

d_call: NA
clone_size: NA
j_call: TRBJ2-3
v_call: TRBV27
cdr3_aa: CASNPDSSTDTQYF
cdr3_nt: TGTGCCAGCAACCCAGACTCTAGCACAGATACGCAGTATTTT

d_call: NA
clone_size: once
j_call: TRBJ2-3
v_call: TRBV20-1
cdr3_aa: CSARPYSTDTQYF
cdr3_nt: TGCAGTGCTAGACCGTACAGCACAGATACGCAGTATTTT

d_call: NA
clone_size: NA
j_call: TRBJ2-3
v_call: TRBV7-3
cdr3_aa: CASSLTRGRAGTDTQYF
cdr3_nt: TGTGCCAGCAGCTTAACCCGAGGCCGAGCAGGAACAGATACGCAGTATTTT

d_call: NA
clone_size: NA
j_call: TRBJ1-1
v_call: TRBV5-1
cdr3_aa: CASGHLNTEAFF
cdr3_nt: TGCGCCAGCGGGCACCTGAACACTGAAGCTTTCTTT

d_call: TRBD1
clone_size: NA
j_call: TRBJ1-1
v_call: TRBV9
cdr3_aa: CASSRSGGPEAFF
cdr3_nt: TGTGCCAGCAGCCGATCAGGGGGACCTGAAGCTTTCTTT

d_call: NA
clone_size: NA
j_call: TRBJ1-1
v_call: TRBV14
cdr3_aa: CASSQLGAGTFF
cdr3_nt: TGTGCCAGCAGTCAACTCGGGGCCGGTACTTTCTTT

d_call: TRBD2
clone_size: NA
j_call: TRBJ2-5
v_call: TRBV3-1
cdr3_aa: CASSGLLGLAEETQYF
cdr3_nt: TGTGCCAGCAGCGGCCTCTTGGGACTAGCGGAAGAGACCCAGTACTTC

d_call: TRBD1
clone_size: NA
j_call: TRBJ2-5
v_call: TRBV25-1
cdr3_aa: CASSDQGAPLETQYF
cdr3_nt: TGTGCCAGCAGTGACCAGGGGGCGCCATTAGAGACCCAGTACTTC

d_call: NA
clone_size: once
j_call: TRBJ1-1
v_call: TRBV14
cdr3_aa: CASSQVGLRTEAFF
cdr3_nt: TGTGCCAGCAGCCAAGTGGGGCTGCGGACTGAAGCTTTCTTT

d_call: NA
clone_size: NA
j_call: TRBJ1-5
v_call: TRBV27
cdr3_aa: CASSWTRWRYSNQPQHF
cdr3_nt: TGTGCCAGCAGTTGGACCAGGTGGAGATATAGCAATCAGCCCCAGCATTTT

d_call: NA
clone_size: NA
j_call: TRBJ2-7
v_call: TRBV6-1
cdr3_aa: CASSEVGIWNEQYF
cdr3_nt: TGTGCCAGCAGTGAAGTGGGGATTTGGAACGAGCAGTACTTC

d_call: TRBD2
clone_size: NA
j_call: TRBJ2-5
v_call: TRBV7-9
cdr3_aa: CASTREVVQETQYF
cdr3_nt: TGTGCCAGCACCCGGGAGGTCGTCCAAGAGACCCAGTACTTC

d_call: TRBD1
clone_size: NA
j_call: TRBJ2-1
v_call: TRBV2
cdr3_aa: CASSGDSGYNEQFF
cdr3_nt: TGTGCCAGCAGCGGGGACAGTGGATACAATGAGCAGTTCTTC

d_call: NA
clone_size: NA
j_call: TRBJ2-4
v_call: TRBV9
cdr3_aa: CASSKDPRGKRNIQYF
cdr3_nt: TGTGCCAGCAGTAAGGATCCCAGAGGGAAGAGAAACATTCAGTACTTC

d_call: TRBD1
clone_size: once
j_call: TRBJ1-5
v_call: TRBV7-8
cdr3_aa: CASSQLGTVNQPQHF
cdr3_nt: TGTGCCAGCAGTCAACTTGGGACAGTCAATCAGCCCCAGCATTTT

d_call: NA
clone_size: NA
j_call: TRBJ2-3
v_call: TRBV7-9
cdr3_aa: CATLKGGGTDTQYF
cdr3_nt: TGTGCCACCCTTAAAGGGGGAGGCACAGATACGCAGTATTTT

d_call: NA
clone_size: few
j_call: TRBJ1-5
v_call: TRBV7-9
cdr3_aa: CASSLEGQPQHF
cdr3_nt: TGTGCCAGCAGCTTAGAGGGTCAGCCCCAGCATTTT

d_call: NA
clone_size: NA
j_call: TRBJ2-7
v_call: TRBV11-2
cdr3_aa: CASSLDRDFYEQYF
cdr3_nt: TGTGCCAGCAGCTTAGACAGGGATTTCTACGAGCAGTACTTC

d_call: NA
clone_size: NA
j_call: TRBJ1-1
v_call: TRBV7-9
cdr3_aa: CASSPPRRGTHIEAFF
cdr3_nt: TGTGCCAGCAGCCCCCCGCGGCGGGGTACCCATATTGAAGCTTTCTTT

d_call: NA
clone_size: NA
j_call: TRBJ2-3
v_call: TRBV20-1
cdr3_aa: CSASGVSTDTQYF
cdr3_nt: TGCAGTGCTAGCGGGGTGAGCACAGATACGCAGTATTTT

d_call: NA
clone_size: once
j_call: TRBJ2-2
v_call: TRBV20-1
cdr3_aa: CSARPPVNTGELFF
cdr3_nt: TGCAGTGCTAGACCGCCAGTTAACACCGGGGAGCTGTTTTTT

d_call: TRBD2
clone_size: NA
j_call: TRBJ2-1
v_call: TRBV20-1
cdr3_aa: CSARDGASGDYNEQFF
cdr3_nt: TGCAGTGCTAGAGATGGGGCTAGCGGGGATTACAATGAGCAGTTCTTC

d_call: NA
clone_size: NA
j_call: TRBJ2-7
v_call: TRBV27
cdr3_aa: CASSLERSGSPYEQYF
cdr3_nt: TGTGCCAGCAGTTTAGAGCGGTCGGGATCCCCCTACGAGCAGTACTTC

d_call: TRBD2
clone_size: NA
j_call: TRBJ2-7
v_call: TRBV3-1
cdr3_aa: CASSPQTSGAYEQYF
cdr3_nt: TGTGCCAGCAGCCCCCAGACTAGCGGGGCCTACGAGCAGTACTTC

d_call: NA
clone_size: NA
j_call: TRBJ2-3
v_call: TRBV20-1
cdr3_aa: CSASGEAGPGDTQYF
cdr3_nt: TGCAGTGCCTCGGGTGAGGCGGGGCCCGGAGATACGCAGTATTTT

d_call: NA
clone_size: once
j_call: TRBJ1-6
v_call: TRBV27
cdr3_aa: CASTLGGNSPLHF
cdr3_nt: TGTGCCAGCACCTTAGGGGGGAATTCACCCCTCCACTTT

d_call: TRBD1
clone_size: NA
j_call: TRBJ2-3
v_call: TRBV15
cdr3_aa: CATSRDRGTGLTDTQYF
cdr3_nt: TGTGCCACCAGCAGAGATAGGGGGACAGGACTAACGGATACGCAGTATTTT

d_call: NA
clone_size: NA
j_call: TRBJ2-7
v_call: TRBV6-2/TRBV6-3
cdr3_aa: CASRARDNSYEQYF
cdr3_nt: TGTGCCAGCAGGGCTAGAGACAACTCCTACGAGCAGTACTTC

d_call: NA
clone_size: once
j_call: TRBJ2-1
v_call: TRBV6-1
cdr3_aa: CASSEVGGLQFF
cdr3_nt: TGTGCCAGCAGTGAAGTGGGCGGACTCCAGTTCTTC

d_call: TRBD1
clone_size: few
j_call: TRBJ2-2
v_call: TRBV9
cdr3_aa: CASSLAGTGNTGELFF
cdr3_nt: TGTGCCAGCAGCCTAGCCGGGACAGGGAACACCGGGGAGCTGTTTTTT

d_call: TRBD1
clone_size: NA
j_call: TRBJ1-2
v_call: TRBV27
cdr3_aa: CASSLIGTGYSYTF
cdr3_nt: TGTGCCAGCAGTTTGATCGGGACAGGGTATTCCTACACCTTC

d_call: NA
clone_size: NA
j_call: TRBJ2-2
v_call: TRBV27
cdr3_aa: CASSLPNTGELFF
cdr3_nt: TGTGCCAGCAGTTTACCTAATACCGGGGAGCTGTTTTTT

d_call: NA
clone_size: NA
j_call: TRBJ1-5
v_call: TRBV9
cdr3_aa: CASSAYDSNQPQHF
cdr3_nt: TGTGCCAGCAGCGCTTACGATAGCAATCAGCCCCAGCATTTT

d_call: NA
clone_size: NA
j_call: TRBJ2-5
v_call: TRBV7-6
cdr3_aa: CASSYRAPSETQYF
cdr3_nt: TGTGCCAGCAGCTACAGGGCACCCAGTGAGACCCAGTACTTC